The 11 T cell receptor beta chains below all came from one sample that was sequenced in a study of blood T cell repertoires in COVID-19. The repertoire was sequenced with immunoSEQ multiplex PCR; TCRdb's copy has only in-frame clones and lacks some. The sample holds 150,000 or so clones; roughly 84% are singletons and the top ten take 12% to 15%. The specimen sequenced was peripheral blood. The receptors originated from a man in his late teens or twenties with active or convalescent COVID-19.

The chain recombines TRBV5-1 with TRBJ2-1, with 10 bases that match TRBD2. This CDR3 has 15 amino acids. The junction had 7 bases not matched to a gene; V was cut back by 4 bases and J by 6 bases. CDR1 SGHRS and CDR2 YFSETQ come from the germline V gene. In DNA, the CDR3 is TGCGCCAGCAGCATTTTAGCGGGAGGTGGCAATGAGCAGTTCTTC. This translates into CASSILAGGGNEQFF.

The chain has TRBV3-1 (or the pseudogene TRBV3-2) and TRBJ2-7; D may be TRBD1 (5 bases). Germline values: CDR1 LGHDT, CDR2 YNNKEL (reference sequence). Trimming shortened V by 3 bases and J by 1 base, and 10 bases separated the two germline ends. The CDR3 is 14 residues long. CDR3 sequence reads: CASSQGRLSYEQYF. As DNA, the CDR3 is TGTGCCAGCAGCCAGGGGCGGCTATCCTACGAGCAGTACTTC.

V usage is TRBV4-3 and J usage is TRBJ1-4, with D unclear. The V and J ends lost 0 bases and 5 bases respectively, with 13 bases between them. The length of the CDR3 is 16 residues. Germline V CDR1 and CDR2: LGHNA, YSLEER. The chain's CDR3 is CASSQDLRQANEKLFF. CDR3 DNA sequence: TGCGCCAGCAGCCAAGATCTCCGGCAGGCAAATGAAAAACTGTTTTTT.

There are a few counts of this clone. The chain is built from TRBV5-1 and TRBJ2-1; TRBD1 matches 7 bases. Germline assignment: CDR1 SGHRS and CDR2 YFSETQ. The CDR3 spans 15 residues. With 3 bases clipped from V and 8 bases from J, the junction kept 11 bases outside the gene matches. CDR3 loop: CASSSTGVLLDEQFF. In DNA form, the CDR3 reads TGCGCCAGCAGCTCAACAGGGGTGCTACTGGATGAGCAGTTCTTC.

This CDR3 is CASSYSGWDTEAFF. Written as DNA, the CDR3 is TGTGCCAGCAGTTACTCGGGCTGGGACACTGAAGCTTTCTTT. This chain uses TRBV6-5 with TRBJ1-1; D gene ambiguous. Per the germline V gene, CDR1 is MNHEY and CDR2 is SVGAGI. The V end lost 0 bases, the J end lost 3 bases, and 8 bases lay between the germline ends. The CDR3 loop spans 14 amino acids.

This clone appeared a few times. This sample also contains other DNA sequences that code for the same CDR3. This chain connects TRBV19 to TRBJ2-2, with 9 bases fitting TRBD1. The ends lost 8 bases at V and 4 bases at J; junction bases unmatched: 2. This CDR3 comprises 13 residues. Germline loops: CDR1 LNHDA, CDR2 SQIVND (reference sequence). CDR3 in amino acids: CASDRGGTGELFF. In nucleotides, the CDR3 is TGTGCCAGTGACAGGGGGGGCACCGGGGAGCTGTTTTTT.

This chain joins TRBV3-1 (or the pseudogene TRBV3-2) and TRBJ2-7, with 8 bases lining up with TRBD1. Germline assignment: CDR1 LGHDT and CDR2 YNNKEL (reference sequence). CDR3 length equals 15 residues. V lost 7 bases, J lost 3 bases, and 11 bases stayed unmatched. In DNA form, the CDR3 reads TGTGCCAGCACCCCAAACAGGGGGTTGAGCTACGAGCAGTACTTC. This codes for CASTPNRGLSYEQYF.

This chain joins TRBV18 and TRBJ1-5, with 9 bases identical to TRBD1. This CDR3 spans 15 amino acids. CDR1 is KGHSH and CDR2 is LQKENI in the germline V gene. Unmatched junction bases numbered 4, after V lost 4 bases and J lost 3 bases. The CDR3 nucleotides are TGTGCCAGCTCACTTGGACAGGGGCTCAATCAGCCCCAGCATTTT. Encoded protein: CASSLGQGLNQPQHF.

CDR3 amino acids: CASSLGRDSLHNQPQHF. Here the CDR3 DNA reads TGCGCCAGCAGCTTGGGGCGGGACAGTTTACACAATCAGCCCCAGCATTTT. The rearrangement joins TRBV5-1 to TRBJ1-5; 7 bases agree with TRBD1. Trimming at V came to 0 bases and at J to 3 bases, leaving 9 bases not matched to a gene. Germline CDR1 is SGHRS and CDR2 is YFSETQ. The CDR3 is 17 amino acids.

This chain connects TRBV3-1 (or the pseudogene TRBV3-2) to TRBJ2-7, with 8 bases lining up with TRBD2. Germline values: CDR1 LGHDT, CDR2 YNNKEL (reference sequence). This CDR3 comprises 16 residues. The junction had 10 bases not matched to a gene; V was cut back by 4 bases and J by 2 bases. The CDR3 sequence is CASSRKAGDSTYEQYF. CDR3 nucleotide sequence: TGTGCCAGCAGCCGAAAAGCGGGGGACTCCACCTACGAGCAGTACTTC.

The chain joins TRBV27 to TRBJ2-7, with D maybe TRBD2 (6 bases). The CDR3 runs 14 residues. The ends were cut back, 2 bases at V and 3 bases at J, with 11 bases in the middle. CDR1 and CDR2 from the germline V gene are MNHEY and SMNVEV (reference sequence). CDR3 sequence (DNA): TGTGCCAGCAGTTTAGACGGGAGTGTCTACGAGCAGTACTTC. Translation: CASSLDGSVYEQYF.